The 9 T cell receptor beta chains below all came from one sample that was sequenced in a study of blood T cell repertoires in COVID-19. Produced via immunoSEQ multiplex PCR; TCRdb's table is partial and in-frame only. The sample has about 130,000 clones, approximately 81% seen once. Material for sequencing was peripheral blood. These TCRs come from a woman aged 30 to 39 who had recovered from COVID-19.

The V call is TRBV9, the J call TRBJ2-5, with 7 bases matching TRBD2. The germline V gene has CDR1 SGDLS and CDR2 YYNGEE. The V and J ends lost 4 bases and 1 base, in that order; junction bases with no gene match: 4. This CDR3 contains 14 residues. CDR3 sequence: CASSSSGGQETQYF. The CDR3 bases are TGTGCCAGCAGCTCCTCGGGGGGCCAAGAGACCCAGTACTTC.

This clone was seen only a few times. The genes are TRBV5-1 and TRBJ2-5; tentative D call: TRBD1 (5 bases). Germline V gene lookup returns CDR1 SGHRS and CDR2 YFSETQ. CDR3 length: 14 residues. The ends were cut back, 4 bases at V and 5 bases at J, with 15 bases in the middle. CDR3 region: CASSGQGILETQYF. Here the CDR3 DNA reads TGCGCCAGCAGCGGCCAGGGTATTCTCGAGACCCAGTACTTC. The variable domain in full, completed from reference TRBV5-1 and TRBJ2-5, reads KAGVTQTPRYLIKTRGQQVTLSCSPISGHRSVSWYQQTPGQGLQFLFEYFSETQRNKGNFPGRFSGRQFSNSRSEMNVSTLELGDSALYLCASSGQGILETQYFGPGTRLLVL.

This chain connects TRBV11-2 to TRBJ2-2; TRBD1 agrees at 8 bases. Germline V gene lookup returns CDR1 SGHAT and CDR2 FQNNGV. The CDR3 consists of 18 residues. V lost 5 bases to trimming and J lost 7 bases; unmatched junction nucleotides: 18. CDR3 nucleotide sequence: TGTGCCAGCAGCCGTCCTCAGACAGGGGAGCCGTTCTTCGGGGAGCTGTTTTTT. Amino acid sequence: CASSRPQTGEPFFGELFF. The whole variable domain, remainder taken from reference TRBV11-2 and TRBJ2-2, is EAGVAQSPRYKIIEKRQSVAFWCNPISGHATLYWYQQILGQGPKLLIQFQNNGVVDDSQLPKDRFSAERLKGVDSTLKIQPAKLEDSAVYLCASSRPQTGEPFFGELFFGEGSRLTVL.

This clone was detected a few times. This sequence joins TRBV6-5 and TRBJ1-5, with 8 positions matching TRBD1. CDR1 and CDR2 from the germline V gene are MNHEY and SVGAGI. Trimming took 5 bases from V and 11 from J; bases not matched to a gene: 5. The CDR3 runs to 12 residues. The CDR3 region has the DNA TGTGCCAGCAGTCCCCAGGGGGCGGCCCAGCATTTT. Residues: CASSPQGAAQHF.

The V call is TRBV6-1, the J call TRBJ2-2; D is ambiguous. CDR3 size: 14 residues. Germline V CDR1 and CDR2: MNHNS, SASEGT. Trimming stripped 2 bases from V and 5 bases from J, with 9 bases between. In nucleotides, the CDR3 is TGTGCCAGCAGTGAACAGTTTTTTACCGGGGAGCTGTTTTTT. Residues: CASSEQFFTGELFF.

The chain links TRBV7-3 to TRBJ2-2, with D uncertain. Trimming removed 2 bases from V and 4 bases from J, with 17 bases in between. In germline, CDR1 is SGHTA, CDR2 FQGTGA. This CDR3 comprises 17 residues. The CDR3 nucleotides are TGTGCCAGCAGCTTACGTACCTCTAGTATAACCACCGGGGAGCTGTTTTTT. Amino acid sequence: CASSLRTSSITTGELFF.

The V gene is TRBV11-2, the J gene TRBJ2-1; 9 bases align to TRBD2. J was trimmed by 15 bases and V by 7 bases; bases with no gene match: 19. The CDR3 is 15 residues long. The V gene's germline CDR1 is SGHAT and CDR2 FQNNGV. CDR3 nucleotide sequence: TGTGCCAGCACCCCAAGTCCAGCGGGGGGCCCCGGGCTGTTCTTC. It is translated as CASTPSPAGGPGLFF.

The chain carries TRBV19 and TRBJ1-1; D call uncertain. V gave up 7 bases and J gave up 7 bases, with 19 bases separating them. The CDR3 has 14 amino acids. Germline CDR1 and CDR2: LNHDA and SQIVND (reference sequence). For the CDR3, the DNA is TGTGCCAGTAACACTATCCCCAGGACTTATGAAGCTTTCTTT. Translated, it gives CASNTIPRTYEAFF.

The CDR3 is CASSPRAGGTDTQYF. The CDR3 DNA reads TGTGCCAGCAGCCCCAGGGCGGGGGGTACAGATACGCAGTATTTT. The V and J genes are TRBV2 and TRBJ2-3, with 8 positions matching TRBD2. Germline V gene lookup returns CDR1 SNHLY and CDR2 FYNNEI. The CDR3 totals 15 residues. The junction had 8 bases not matched to a gene; V was cut back by 6 bases and J by 3 bases. The whole variable domain, filled in from reference TRBV2 and TRBJ2-3, reads EPEVTQTPSHQVTQMGQEVILRCVPISNHLYFYWYRQILGQKVEFLVSFYNNEISEKSEIFDDQFSVERPDGSNFTLKIRSTKLEDSAMYFCASSPRAGGTDTQYFGPGTRLTVL.